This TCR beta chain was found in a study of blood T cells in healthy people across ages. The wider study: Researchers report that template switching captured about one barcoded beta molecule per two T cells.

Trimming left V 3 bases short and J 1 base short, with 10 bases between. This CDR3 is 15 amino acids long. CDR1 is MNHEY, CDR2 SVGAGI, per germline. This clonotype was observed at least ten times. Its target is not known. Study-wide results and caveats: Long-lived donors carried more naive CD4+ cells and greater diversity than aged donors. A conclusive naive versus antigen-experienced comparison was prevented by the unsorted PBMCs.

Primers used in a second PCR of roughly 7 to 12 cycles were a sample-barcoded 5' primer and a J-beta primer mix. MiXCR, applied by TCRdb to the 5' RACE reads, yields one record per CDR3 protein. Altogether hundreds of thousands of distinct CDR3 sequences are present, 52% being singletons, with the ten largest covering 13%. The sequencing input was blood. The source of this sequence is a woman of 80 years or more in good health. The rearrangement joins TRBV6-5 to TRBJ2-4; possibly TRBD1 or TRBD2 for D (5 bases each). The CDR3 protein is CASSYDRDAKNIQYF. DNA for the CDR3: TGTGCCAGCAGTTATGACCGGGACGCCAAAAACATTCAGTACTTC.